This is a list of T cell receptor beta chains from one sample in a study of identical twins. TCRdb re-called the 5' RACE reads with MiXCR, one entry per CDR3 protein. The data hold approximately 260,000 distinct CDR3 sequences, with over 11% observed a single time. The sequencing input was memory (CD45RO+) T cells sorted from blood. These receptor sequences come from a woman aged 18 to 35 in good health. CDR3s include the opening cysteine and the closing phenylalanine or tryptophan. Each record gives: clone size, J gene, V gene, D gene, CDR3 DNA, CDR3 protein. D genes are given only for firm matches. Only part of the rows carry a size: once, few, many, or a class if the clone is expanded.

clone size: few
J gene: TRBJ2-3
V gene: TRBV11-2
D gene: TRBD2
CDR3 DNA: TGTGCCAGCAGCTCGGGACTATCATCTGATACGCAGTATTTT
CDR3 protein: CASSSGLSSDTQYF

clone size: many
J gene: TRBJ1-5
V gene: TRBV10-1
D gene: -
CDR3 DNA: TGCGCCAGCAGTGAGCCCGGTCAGCCCCAGCATTTT
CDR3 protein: CASSEPGQPQHF

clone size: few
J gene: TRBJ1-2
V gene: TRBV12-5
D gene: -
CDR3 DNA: TGTGCTAGTGGTTTTTCTCTCCAGGGAAGCTACACCTTC
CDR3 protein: CASGFSLQGSYTF

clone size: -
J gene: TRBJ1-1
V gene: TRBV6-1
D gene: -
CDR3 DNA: TGTGCCAGCAGTGAATATCCGGGAGGAGCTGAAGCTTTCTTT
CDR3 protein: CASSEYPGGAEAFF

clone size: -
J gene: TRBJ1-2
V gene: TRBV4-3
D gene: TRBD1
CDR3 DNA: TGCGCCAGCAGCCAAGACAGCCGGACAGGGAGCGGCTACACCTTC
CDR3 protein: CASSQDSRTGSGYTF

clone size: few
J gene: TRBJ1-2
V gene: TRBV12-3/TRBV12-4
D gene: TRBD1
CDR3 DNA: TGTGCCAGCAGTCTGGGACAGCAATATGGCTACACCTTC
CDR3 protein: CASSLGQQYGYTF

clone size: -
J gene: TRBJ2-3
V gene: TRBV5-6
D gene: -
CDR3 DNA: TGTGCCAGCAGACCGCGACGAACACTCGCAGATACGCAGTATTTT
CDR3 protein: CASRPRRTLADTQYF

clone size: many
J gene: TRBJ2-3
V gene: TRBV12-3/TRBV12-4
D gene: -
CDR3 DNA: TGTGCCAGCAGTTTGAAAGGAACAGATACGCAGTATTTT
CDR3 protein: CASSLKGTDTQYF

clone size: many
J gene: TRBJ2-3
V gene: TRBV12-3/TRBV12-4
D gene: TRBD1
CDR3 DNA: TGTGCCAGCAGCCCACAGGGGGCTGGGGCCACAGATACGCAGTATTTT
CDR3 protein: CASSPQGAGATDTQYF

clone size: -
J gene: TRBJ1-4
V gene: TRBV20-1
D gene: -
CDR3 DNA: TGCAGTGCTAGAGATCAAGGTCGCCTTAGGAGCTACGAAAAACTGTTTTTT
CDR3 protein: CSARDQGRLRSYEKLFF

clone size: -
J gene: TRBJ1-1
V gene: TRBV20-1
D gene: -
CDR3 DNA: TGCAGTGCTGAGAGACAGGCGGGAGCTGGTGAAGCTTTCTTT
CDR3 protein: CSAERQAGAGEAFF

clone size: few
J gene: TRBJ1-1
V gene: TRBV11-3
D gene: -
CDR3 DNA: TGTGCCAGCAGCTCGCGACGGGAGAACACTGAAGCTTTCTTT
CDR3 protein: CASSSRRENTEAFF

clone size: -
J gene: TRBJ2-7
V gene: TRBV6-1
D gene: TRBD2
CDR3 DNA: TGTGCCAGCAGTCGAGACTCTAGCGGGAGCTTTCCATACGAGCAGTACTTC
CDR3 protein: CASSRDSSGSFPYEQYF

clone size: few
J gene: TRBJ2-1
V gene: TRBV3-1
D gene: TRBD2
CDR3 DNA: TGTGCCAGCAGCCAAGGCCGGGGGGCCTACAATGAGCAGTTCTTC
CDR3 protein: CASSQGRGAYNEQFF

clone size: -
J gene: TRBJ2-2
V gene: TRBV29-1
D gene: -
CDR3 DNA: -
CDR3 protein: CSPKILAGGTPGSCFF

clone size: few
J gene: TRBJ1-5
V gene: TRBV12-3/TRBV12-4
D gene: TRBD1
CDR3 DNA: TGTGCCAGCAGTCCACAAACAGGGGGCAGGAATCAGCCCCAGCATTTT
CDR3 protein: CASSPQTGGRNQPQHF

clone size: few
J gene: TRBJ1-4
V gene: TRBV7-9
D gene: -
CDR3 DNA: TGTGCCAGCAGCTTGGGAGCCCCGGGAGGAGAAAAACTGTTTTTT
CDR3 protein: CASSLGAPGGEKLFF

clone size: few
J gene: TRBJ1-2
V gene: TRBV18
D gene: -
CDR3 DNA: TGTGCCAGCTCACCACTAAGTTCCCGAGGGGGTGGCTACACCTTC
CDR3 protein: CASSPLSSRGGGYTF

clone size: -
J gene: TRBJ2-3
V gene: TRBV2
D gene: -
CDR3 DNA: TGTGCCAGCAGTGAACGACTAGAGAACACAGATACGCAGTATTTT
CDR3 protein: CASSERLENTDTQYF

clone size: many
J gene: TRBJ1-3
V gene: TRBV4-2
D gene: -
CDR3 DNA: TGTGCCAGCAGCCAAGCTCAGACAGTCTCTGGAAACACCATATATTTT
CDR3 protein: CASSQAQTVSGNTIYF

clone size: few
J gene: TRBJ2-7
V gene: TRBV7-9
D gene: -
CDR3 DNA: TGTGCCAGCAGCATGGCAGGGGTTCGGTACGAGCAGTACTTC
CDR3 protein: CASSMAGVRYEQYF

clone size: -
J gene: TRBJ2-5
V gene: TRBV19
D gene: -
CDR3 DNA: TGTGCCAGTAGGTTGGATAGCGCGAGGCAAGAGACCCAGTACTTC
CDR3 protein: CASRLDSARQETQYF

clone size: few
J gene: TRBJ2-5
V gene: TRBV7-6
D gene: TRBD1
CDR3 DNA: TGTGCCAGCAGCTCCTGGACAGGGCAGGATTCAGAGACCCAGTACTTC
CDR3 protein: CASSSWTGQDSETQYF

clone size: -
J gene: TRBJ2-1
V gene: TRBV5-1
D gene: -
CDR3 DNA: TGCGCCAGCAGCGGATACAGCGCGGGCAATGAGCAGTTCTTC
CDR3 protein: CASSGYSAGNEQFF

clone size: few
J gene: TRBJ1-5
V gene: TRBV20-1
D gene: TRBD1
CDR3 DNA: TGCAGTGCTACTCCGGGGACAGGGATGGGCAATCAGCCCCAGCATTTT
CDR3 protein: CSATPGTGMGNQPQHF

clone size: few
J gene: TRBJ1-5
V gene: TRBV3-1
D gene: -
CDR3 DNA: TGTGCCAGCAGCCAAGGCCGGATCAATCAGCCCCAGCATTTT
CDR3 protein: CASSQGRINQPQHF

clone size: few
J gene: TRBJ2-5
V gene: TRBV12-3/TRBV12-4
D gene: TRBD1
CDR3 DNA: TGTGCCAGCAGTTTCAACAGGGGTGGGGCGGAGACCCAGTACTTC
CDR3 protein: CASSFNRGGAETQYF

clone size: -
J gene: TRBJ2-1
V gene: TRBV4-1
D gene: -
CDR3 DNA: TGCGCCAGCAGCCAAGATACAGGGGAGGTTAAGCAGTTCTTC
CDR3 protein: CASSQDTGEVKQFF

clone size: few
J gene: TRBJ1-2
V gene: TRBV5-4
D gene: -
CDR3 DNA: TGTGCCAGCAGCGAAGGAAGCTATGGCTACACCTTC
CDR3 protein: CASSEGSYGYTF

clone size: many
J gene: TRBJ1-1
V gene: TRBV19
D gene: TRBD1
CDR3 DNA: TGTGCCAGTAGCAACGACAGGGGGCCTTGGAACACTGAAGCTTTCTTT
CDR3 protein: CASSNDRGPWNTEAFF

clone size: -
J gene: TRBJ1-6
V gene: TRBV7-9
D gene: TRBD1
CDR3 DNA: TGTGCCAGCAGCTTGGACAGGGGTAATTCACCCCTCCACTTT
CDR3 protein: CASSLDRGNSPLHF

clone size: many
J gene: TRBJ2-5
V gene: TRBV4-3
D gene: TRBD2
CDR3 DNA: TGCGCCAGCAGCCAAGATCTGGGACTACAGCAGACCCAGTACTTC
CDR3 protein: CASSQDLGLQQTQYF

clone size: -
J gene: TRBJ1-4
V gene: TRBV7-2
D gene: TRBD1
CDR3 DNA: TGTGCCAGCAGCCGACAGGGAGGTGAAAGACTGTTTTTT
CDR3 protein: CASSRQGGERLFF

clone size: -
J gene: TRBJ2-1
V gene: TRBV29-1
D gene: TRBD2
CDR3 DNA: TGCAGCGGCGGGACTAGCGGGAATGAGCAGTTCTTC
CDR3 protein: CSGGTSGNEQFF

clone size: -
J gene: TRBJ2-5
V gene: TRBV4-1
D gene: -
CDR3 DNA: TGCGCCAGCAGCCAAACTTCCAGGGCCTTTACGGGGACCCAGTACTTC
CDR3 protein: CASSQTSRAFTGTQYF

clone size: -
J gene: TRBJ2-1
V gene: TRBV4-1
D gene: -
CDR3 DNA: TGCGCCAGCAGCCGAGGGGGGACCGGGACCGGTCGAAACAATGAGCAGTTCTTC
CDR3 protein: CASSRGGTGTGRNNEQFF

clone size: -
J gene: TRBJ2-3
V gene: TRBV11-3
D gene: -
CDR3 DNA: TGTGCCAGCAGCTTAGGGGGCGGCAGGGGAGGAACAGATACGCAGTATTTT
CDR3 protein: CASSLGGGRGGTDTQYF

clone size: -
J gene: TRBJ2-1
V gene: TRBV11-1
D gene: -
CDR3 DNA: TGTGCCAGCAGCCAAGCTATGTATGAGCAGTTCTTC
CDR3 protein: CASSQAMYEQFF

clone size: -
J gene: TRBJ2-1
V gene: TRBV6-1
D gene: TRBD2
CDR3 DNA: TGTGCCAGCAAGGGCGGGAGGGCATATGAGCAGTTCTTC
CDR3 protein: CASKGGRAYEQFF

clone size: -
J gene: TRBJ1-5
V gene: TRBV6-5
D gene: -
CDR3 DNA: TGTGCCAGCAGTTACAGGGGAACGGGCAATCAGCCCCAGCATTTT
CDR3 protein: CASSYRGTGNQPQHF

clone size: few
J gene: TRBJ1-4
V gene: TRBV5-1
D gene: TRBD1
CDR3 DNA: TGCGCCAGCAGCCCCGGGACAGGGGTTGAAAAACTGTTTTTT
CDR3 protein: CASSPGTGVEKLFF

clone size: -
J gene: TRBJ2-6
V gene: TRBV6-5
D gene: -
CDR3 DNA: TGTGCCAGCAGTTACGTCAGGGGAGGTAGGGTCGTCGGGGCCAACGTCCTGACTTTC
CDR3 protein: CASSYVRGGRVVGANVLTF

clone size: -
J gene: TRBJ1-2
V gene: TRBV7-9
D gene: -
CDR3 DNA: TGTGCCAGCAGCTTTACAGACTATGGCTACACCTTC
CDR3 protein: CASSFTDYGYTF

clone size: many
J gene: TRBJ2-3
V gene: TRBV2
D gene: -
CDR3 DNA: TGTGCCAGCAGTGTTGTCGGCCCAGATACGCAGTATTTT
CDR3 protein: CASSVVGPDTQYF

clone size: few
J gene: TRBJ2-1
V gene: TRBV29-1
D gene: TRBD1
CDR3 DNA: TGCAGGACGGTGACAGGGGACCATGAGCAGTTCTTC
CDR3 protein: CRTVTGDHEQFF

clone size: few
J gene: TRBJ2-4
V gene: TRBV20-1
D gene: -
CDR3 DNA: TGCAGTGCTAGAACCAGAGACTCCAAAAACATTCAGTACTTC
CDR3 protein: CSARTRDSKNIQYF

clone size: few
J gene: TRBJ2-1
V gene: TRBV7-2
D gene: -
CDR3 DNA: TGTGCCAGCAGCTTGGGACTCGCTACCTATGAGCAGTTCTTC
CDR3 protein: CASSLGLATYEQFF

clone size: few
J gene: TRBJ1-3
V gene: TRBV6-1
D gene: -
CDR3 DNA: TGTGCCAGCAGCCCGAACACAGTTAGTGGAAACACCATATATTTT
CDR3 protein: CASSPNTVSGNTIYF

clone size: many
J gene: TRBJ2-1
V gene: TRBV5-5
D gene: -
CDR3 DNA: TGTGCCAGCAGCTGGTCACTTTCCTACAATGAGCAGTTCTTC
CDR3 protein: CASSWSLSYNEQFF

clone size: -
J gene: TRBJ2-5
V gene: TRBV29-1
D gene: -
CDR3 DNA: TGCAGCGTTGTGAGCCTAGGGGACGAGACCCAGTACTTC
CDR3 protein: CSVVSLGDETQYF

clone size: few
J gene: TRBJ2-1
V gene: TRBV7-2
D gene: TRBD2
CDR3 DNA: TGTGCCAGCAGCCCCCGATGGACTAGCGGAGAGCAGTTCTTC
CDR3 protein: CASSPRWTSGEQFF

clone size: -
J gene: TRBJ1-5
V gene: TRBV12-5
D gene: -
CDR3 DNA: TGTGCTAGTGGGGGGGGGTCCCAGCCCCAGCATTTT
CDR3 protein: CASGGGSQPQHF

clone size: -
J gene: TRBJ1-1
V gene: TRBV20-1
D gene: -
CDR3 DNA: TGCAGTGCTCCGGGGCAGGACAACACTGAAGCTTTCTTT
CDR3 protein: CSAPGQDNTEAFF

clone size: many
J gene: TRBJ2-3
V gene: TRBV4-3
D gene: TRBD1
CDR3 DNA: TGCGCCAGCAGCCGTGGGACAGGGGCCACTAGCACAGATACGCAGTATTTT
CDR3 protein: CASSRGTGATSTDTQYF

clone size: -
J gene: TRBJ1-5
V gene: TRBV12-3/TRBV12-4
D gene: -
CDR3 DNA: TGTGCCAGCAGTTTACTGCGGGGGGAGGGCAATCAGCCCCAGCATTTT
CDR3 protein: CASSLLRGEGNQPQHF

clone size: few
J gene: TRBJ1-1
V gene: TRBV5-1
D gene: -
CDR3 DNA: TGCGCCAGCAGCTTATCCCAGGGCGCGGTGGCTTTCTTT
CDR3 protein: CASSLSQGAVAFF

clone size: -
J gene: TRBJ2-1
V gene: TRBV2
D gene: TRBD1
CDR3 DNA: TGTGCCAGCACCCAATTAGGGGGCCTACACAATGAGCAGTTCTTC
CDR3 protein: CASTQLGGLHNEQFF

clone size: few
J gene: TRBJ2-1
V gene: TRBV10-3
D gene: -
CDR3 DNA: TGTGCCTCAACCCCGGGACTGTCCTACAATGAGCAGTTCTTC
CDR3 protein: CASTPGLSYNEQFF

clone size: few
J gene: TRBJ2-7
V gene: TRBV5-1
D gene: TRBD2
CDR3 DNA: TGCGCCAGCAGCTTGGCAGCGGGGGTATCCTACGAGCAGTACTTC
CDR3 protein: CASSLAAGVSYEQYF